This TCR beta chain is from a study of T cells in Graves' hyperthyroidism and ophthalmopathy. In the study overall: Peripheral blood was obtained at initial diagnosis, preceding any treatment. Findings of the study overall: Model output signaled ophthalmopathy a median roughly six months ahead of onset.

Amplified TCR beta CDR3 regions came from RNA transcripts. A set of HTBI primers served as the primers for a first-round RT-PCR of the TCR CDR3. TCRdb independently ran MiXCR on the multiplex PCR reads; one entry per CDR3 protein. This sample has 600,000 or so distinct CDR3 sequences, with roughly 15% found just once. The PBMCs were sourced from fresh peripheral blood (about 9.6 ml). This clonotype was detected ten times or more. Its specificity is not known. The TCR sequence derives from a woman aged 45-59 years with Graves' ophthalmopathy. The sequenced sample was blood.

The CDR3 loop reads CASSLGPLGTYSPLHF. As DNA, the CDR3 is TGTGCCAGCAGCCTTGGACCTCTAGGGACTTATTCACCCCTCCACTTT. The chain recombines TRBV3-1 with TRBJ1-6; D may be TRBD1 (5 bases). The germline V gene has CDR1 LGHDT and CDR2 YNNKEL (reference sequence). The CDR3 is made up of 16 amino acids. V lost 4 bases, J lost 8 bases, and 18 bases lay in between.